A selection of T cell receptor beta chains follows, all from one sample in a study of blood T cell repertoires in COVID-19. Sequencing was performed with immunoSEQ multiplex PCR; in TCRdb, only in-frame clones are kept and a portion is missing. The profile shows more than 95,000 clones, more than 85% of them singletons. Sequencing used peripheral blood. The receptor source for this set is a human donor in a cohort sampled during active COVID-19. Each CDR3 is given with its conserved first and last residue. The D gene is left open where the match is weak. Size values are once, few and many counts, or a class for expanded clones, and some rows have none.

>TRBV28|TRBJ1-1|NA|NA
TGTGCCAGCAGTTTATTGGCCGGTCGCGGCACTGAAGCTTTCTTT
CASSLLAGRGTEAFF
>TRBV19|TRBJ2-2|NA|NA
TGTGCCAGTAGTATAACGGCAGGGCCGGGCACCGGGGAGCTGTTTTTT
CASSITAGPGTGELFF
>TRBV19|TRBJ1-3|NA|NA
TGTGCCAGTAGCCCCGGTGGGAGGCTGGACCTCTCTGGAAACACCATATATTTT
CASSPGGRLDLSGNTIYF
>TRBV9|TRBJ2-7|NA|NA
TGTGCCAGCAGCGTAGGTGGGGGGTGGGCCTACGAGCAGTACTTC
CASSVGGGWAYEQYF
>TRBV27|TRBJ1-6|NA|NA
TGTGCCAGCAGTCCCTCCAGGGGCTATAATTCACCCCTCCACTTT
CASSPSRGYNSPLHF
>TRBV28|TRBJ2-7|TRBD1|NA
TGTGCCATCCCGGACAGGGGGGCCGAGCAGTACTTC
CAIPDRGAEQYF
>TRBV29-1|TRBJ2-3|TRBD2|NA
TGCAGCGTTGTTGATCCGACTAGCGGCTCTAGCACAGATACGCAGTATTTT
CSVVDPTSGSSTDTQYF
>TRBV12-3/TRBV12-4|TRBJ2-3|NA|NA
TGTGCCAGCAGTTTAGGGACTCCTCCTTCGCAGTATTTT
CASSLGTPPSQYF
>TRBV3-1/TRBV3-2|TRBJ2-3|TRBD2|few
TGTGCCAGCAGCCCGACTAGCGGTTACACAGATACGCAGTATTTT
CASSPTSGYTDTQYF
>TRBV2|TRBJ1-5|TRBD1|once
TGTGCCAGCAGTTGGTCGGGGACAGGGAATCAGCCCCAGCATTTT
CASSWSGTGNQPQHF
>TRBV5-1|TRBJ2-5|NA|once
TGCGCCAGCAGAGGCCGCTCGACAGGACTGTACCAAGAGACCCAGTACTTC
CASRGRSTGLYQETQYF
>TRBV5-1|TRBJ1-1|NA|NA
TGCGCCAGCAGCCAGGGACACCTGAACACTGAAGCTTTCTTT
CASSQGHLNTEAFF
>TRBV14|TRBJ2-1|TRBD1|NA
TGTGCCAGCAGCCTTCGGACAGGGGGCGGGGAGGAGCAGTTCTTC
CASSLRTGGGEEQFF
>TRBV5-1|TRBJ2-3|TRBD1|NA
TGCGCCAGCAGCTTCACACAGGGGGGTACAGATACGCAGTATTTT
CASSFTQGGTDTQYF
>TRBV11-2|TRBJ2-7|TRBD2|NA
TGTGCCAGCAGCCACGGCGGGAGTCTATACGAGCAGTACTTC
CASSHGGSLYEQYF
>TRBV5-1|TRBJ1-1|NA|once
TGCGCCAGCAGCTTTCCCGGGAGCACTGAAGCTTTCTTT
CASSFPGSTEAFF
>TRBV7-9|TRBJ1-3|TRBD1|NA
TGTGCCAGCAGCCCGCGGGGACAGGGTGGAAACACCATATATTTT
CASSPRGQGGNTIYF